The present entry profiles one T cell receptor beta chain with its context. There were no recent acute infections or vaccinations among the donors, who were healthy HIV-negative adults. The sample originates from a study of shared clonotypes between healthy human individuals. V shed 4 bases and J 2 bases; nucleotides not matched to a gene: 6. This CDR3 contains 18 residues. The germline V gene encodes CDR1 SEHNR and CDR2 FQNEAQ (reference sequence). The assay ran at deep level. Genomic DNA from each subset was divided evenly over several immunoSEQ plates. Unsorted PBMC DNA underwent sequencing on ten immunoSEQ deep assay plates. Measured with immunoSEQ multiplex PCR; TCRdb has only the in-frame clones, and not every one. The sample consists of hundreds of thousands of clones, roughly three quarters of them appearing once.

The chain recombines TRBV7-9 with TRBJ2-2; 14 bases are shared with TRBD2. The receptor comes from a woman in her thirties or forties in good health. Some clones in this sample may be carry-over from other donors' samples. Sequencing was carried out using PBMCs. As DNA, the CDR3 is TGTGCCAGCAGCTACCTGGGACTAGCGGGAGCTAACACCGGGGAGCTGTTTTTT. It yields the protein CASSYLGLAGANTGELFF.